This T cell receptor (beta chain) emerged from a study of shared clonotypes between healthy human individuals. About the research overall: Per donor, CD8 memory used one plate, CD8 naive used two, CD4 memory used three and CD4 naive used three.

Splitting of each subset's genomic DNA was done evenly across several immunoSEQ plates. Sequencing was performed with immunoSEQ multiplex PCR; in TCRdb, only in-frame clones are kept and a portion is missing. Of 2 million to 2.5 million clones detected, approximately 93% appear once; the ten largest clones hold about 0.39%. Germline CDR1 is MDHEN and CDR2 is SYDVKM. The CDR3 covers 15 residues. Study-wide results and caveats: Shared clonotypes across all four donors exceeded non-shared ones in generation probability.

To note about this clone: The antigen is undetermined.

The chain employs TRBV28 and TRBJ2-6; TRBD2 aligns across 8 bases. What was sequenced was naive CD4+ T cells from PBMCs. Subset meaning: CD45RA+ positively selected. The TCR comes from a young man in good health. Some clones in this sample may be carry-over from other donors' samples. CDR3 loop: CATQREYSGANVLTF. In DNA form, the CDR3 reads TGTGCGACCCAGCGGGAGTACTCTGGGGCCAACGTCCTGACTTTC. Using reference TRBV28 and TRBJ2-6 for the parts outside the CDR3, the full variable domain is DVKVTQSSRYLVKRTGEKVFLECVQDMDHENMFWYRQDPGLGLRLIYFSYDVKMKEKGDIPEGYSVSREKKERFSLILESASTNQTSMYLCATQREYSGANVLTFGAGSRLTVL.